What follows are 26 T cell receptor beta chains derived from one specimen sequenced in a study of blood T cell repertoires in COVID-19. Only in-frame clones appear in the TCRdb table, and some are missing; sequencing was by immunoSEQ multiplex PCR. The table shows roughly 200,000 clones, with under 90% occurring only once. Material for sequencing was PBMCs or T cells enriched from blood (not recorded which). All receptors derive from a woman between 25 and 40 years old with acute COVID-19.

The CDR3 spells CASRRGQGTFYEQYF. CDR3 DNA sequence: TGTGCCAGCAGAAGAGGACAGGGGACCTTCTACGAGCAGTACTTC. The chain joins TRBV6-5 to TRBJ2-7; 9 nucleotides agree with TRBD1. This CDR3 is 15 amino acids long. Trimming took 6 bases from V and 3 from J; bases not matched to a gene: 9. Per the germline V gene, CDR1 is MNHEY and CDR2 is SVGAGI.

The table lists this clone with a count of one. This chain uses TRBV12-5 with TRBJ1-6; 9 bases align to TRBD1. This CDR3 contains 19 residues. CDR1 and CDR2 (germline): LGHNT, FRNRAP. V lost 7 bases, J lost 4 bases, and 17 bases stayed unmatched. CDR3 sequence: CASAPAGQGFSFYNSPLHF. The CDR3 DNA is TGTGCTAGTGCCCCGGCGGGACAGGGTTTTTCCTTTTATAATTCACCCCTCCACTTT.

J is TRBJ2-7 and V is TRBV29-1; possibly TRBD1 for D (6 bases). The CDR3 loop spans 13 amino acids. Germline-derived CDR1 and CDR2 are SQVTM and ANQGSEA. V was pared by 6 bases and J by 5 bases, with 17 bases between. CDR3 coding DNA: TGCAGCGTGTCCCGAGGGGGAGTCGACGAGCAGTACTTC. Amino acid sequence: CSVSRGGVDEQYF.

Notes on this clone: The conserved closing phenylalanine or tryptophan is absent in this CDR3, likely reflecting a read error. The DNA is left out, because the CDR3 cannot be placed on it with certainty; the CDR3 is given as TCRdb lists it. This chain links TRBV5-1 with TRBJ2-3; whether TRBD2, the table's D call, matches the DNA was not checked. Inclusive of both ends, the CDR3 amounts to 14 amino acids. The germline V gene has CDR1 SGHRS and CDR2 YFSETQ. CDR3 loop: CASSSGASGGPTAV.

The V gene is TRBV7-2, the J gene TRBJ1-1; no clear D gene. Trimming cost V 2 bases and J 2 bases, with 12 bases left between them. The CDR3 spans 15 residues. Germline assignment: CDR1 SGHTA and CDR2 FQGNSA. The CDR3 DNA is TGTGCCAGCAGCTTAAGGGCGGGAGCAAACACTGAAGCTTTCTTT. As protein: CASSLRAGANTEAFF.

This clone has a single count. The chain combines TRBV9 with TRBJ1-2; the D gene is possibly TRBD1 (6 bases). Between the trimmed V and J ends, which lost 2 bases and 1 base, there was a span of 12 bases. The CDR3 is 15 amino acids. The V gene's germline CDR1 is SGDLS and CDR2 YYNGEE. The CDR3 nucleotides read TGTGCCAGCAGCGTTCTCCCGGACAGTAACTATGGCTACACCTTC. The encoded protein is CASSVLPDSNYGYTF.

The CDR3 region has the DNA TGTGCCAGCAGTCTAAAGCGGGGGGGAACAGATACGCAGTATTTT. Translating gives CASSLKRGGTDTQYF. J is TRBJ2-3 and V is TRBV3-1 (or the pseudogene TRBV3-2); TRBD2 matches at 10 bases. CDR3 length: 15 residues. Germline V gives CDR1 LGHDT, CDR2 YNNKEL (reference sequence). V shed 6 bases, J shed 3 bases, and the junction held 6 bases outside the gene matches.

V gene TRBV10-3 combines with J gene TRBJ1-3, with 8 bases identical to TRBD1. V dropped 7 bases and J dropped 0; count of bases not matched to a gene: 14. The CDR3 sequence is 18 residues long. The germline V gene encodes CDR1 ENHRY and CDR2 SYGVKD. CDR3 in DNA: TGTGCCATCAAACTCGACAGGGGAAGGAATAGCTCTGGAAACACCATATATTTT. Residues: CAIKLDRGRNSSGNTIYF.

In its sample, this clone was seen once. J is TRBJ1-5 and V is TRBV25-1, with TRBD1 matching over 8 bases. V trimming: 5 bases; J trimming: 1 base; junction bases outside the gene matches: 1. The CDR3 has 14 amino acids. Germline values: CDR1 MGHDK, CDR2 SYGVNS. CDR3: CASSRTGSNQPQHF. The CDR3 DNA reads as TGTGCCAGCAGTAGGACAGGGAGCAATCAGCCCCAGCATTTT. The whole variable domain, filled in from reference TRBV25-1 and TRBJ1-5, reads EADIYQTPRYLVIGTGKKITLECSQTMGHDKMYWYQQDPGMELHLIHYSYGVNSTEKGDLSSESTVSRIRTEHFPLTLESARPSHTSQYLCASSRTGSNQPQHFGDGTRLSIL.

V is TRBV25-1 and J is TRBJ1-1; tentatively, D is TRBD1 (5 bases). V was cut by 6 bases and J by 5 bases, with 22 bases left in between. The V gene's germline CDR1 is MGHDK and CDR2 SYGVNS. This CDR3 is built from 16 residues. The CDR3 DNA reads as TGTGCCAGCAGGAAACCCATCCACGGGGGGGGTACTGAAGCTTTCTTT. Translating it yields CASRKPIHGGGTEAFF. The variable domain in full, completed from reference TRBV25-1 and TRBJ1-1, reads EADIYQTPRYLVIGTGKKITLECSQTMGHDKMYWYQQDPGMELHLIHYSYGVNSTEKGDLSSESTVSRIRTEHFPLTLESARPSHTSQYLCASRKPIHGGGTEAFFGQGTRLTVV.

DNA for the CDR3: TGTGCCATCAGCGCGAAAGGGGGTGAGGGCGAGCAGTACTTC. Residues: CAISAKGGEGEQYF. The V call is TRBV10-3, the J call TRBJ2-7; weak D call: TRBD1 (6 bases). Per the germline V gene, CDR1 is ENHRY and CDR2 is SYGVKD. The CDR3 spans 14 residues. Trimming left V 6 bases short and J 6 bases short, with 18 bases between.

The chain uses TRBV4-1 and TRBJ2-1; 15 bases align to TRBD2. There are 17 residues in the CDR3. Germline loops: CDR1 MGHRA, CDR2 YSYEKL. Germline trimming cut 3 bases from V and 8 bases from J; bases unmatched to any gene: 8. CDR3 bases: TGCGCCAGCAGCCAGAGCCGAGGACTAGCGGGGGGGGATGAGCAGTTCTTC. Translation gives CASSQSRGLAGGDEQFF.

This clone turned up a few times. V and J are TRBV10-3 and TRBJ2-2, with TRBD2 matching over 12 bases. The CDR3 runs to 16 residues. Germline V lookup: CDR1 ENHRY, CDR2 SYGVKD. Trimming cost V 8 bases and J 5 bases; bases outside gene matches: 9. The CDR3 nucleotides read TGTGCCATCGGCTCTAGCGGGGGGGCTGGGACCGGGGAGCTGTTTTTT. It yields the protein CAIGSSGGAGTGELFF.

This clone was seen a handful of times. This chain uses TRBV5-1 with TRBJ1-2; 10 bases match TRBD1. The CDR3 has 14 amino acids. Trimming at V came to 2 bases and at J to 7 bases, leaving 5 bases not matched to a gene. Germline CDR1 and CDR2: SGHRS and YFSETQ. The CDR3 sequence: CASSFGGQGSGYTF. The CDR3 DNA is TGCGCCAGCAGCTTCGGGGGACAGGGGTCTGGCTACACCTTC.

J is TRBJ2-2 and V is TRBV24-1; D is perhaps TRBD1 (5 bases). Germline values: CDR1 KGHDR, CDR2 SFDVKD. There are 14 residues in the CDR3. Trimming took 10 bases from V and 0 from J, leaving 11 bases between them. The CDR3 DNA follows: TGTGCCACACAGGAAAACGCGAACACCGGGGAGCTGTTTTTT. This codes for CATQENANTGELFF.

With regard to this clone: The sample carries other DNA sequences with the same CDR3. This chain joins TRBV6-5 and TRBJ1-4; 9 bases match TRBD1. Looked up from germline, CDR1 is MNHEY and CDR2 is SVGAGI. V gave up 0 bases and J gave up 7 bases; unmatched junction bases: 3. The CDR3 is 15 residues long. CDR3 nucleotide sequence: TGTGCCAGCAGTTACTCGACAGGGGGTGGTGAAAAACTGTTTTTT. Amino acids: CASSYSTGGGEKLFF.

The chain combines TRBV6-5 with TRBJ2-2, with 7 nucleotides matching TRBD1. Trimming cost V 6 bases and J 3 bases; bases outside gene matches: 4. The germline V gene has CDR1 MNHEY and CDR2 SVGAGI. The CDR3 runs to 14 residues. The CDR3 reads CASSVGTDTGELFF. Here the CDR3 DNA reads TGTGCCAGCAGCGTAGGGACAGACACCGGGGAGCTGTTTTTT.

The rearrangement joins TRBV18 to TRBJ2-3; tentative D call: TRBD2 (6 bases). The CDR3 runs 16 residues. The V end was cut by 3 bases, the J end by 2 bases, with 15 bases between. Germline CDR1 is KGHSH and CDR2 is LQKENI. CDR3 residues: CASSPLLARTTDTQYF. DNA of the CDR3: TGTGCCAGCTCACCGTTGCTAGCGAGAACCACAGATACGCAGTATTTT.

V gene TRBV5-8 combines with J gene TRBJ1-1; possibly TRBD1 for D (6 bases). The germline gives CDR1 SGHTS, CDR2 YDEGEE. CDR3 length equals 12 residues. V shed 3 bases and J shed 9 bases, with 12 bases lying between them. This CDR3 reads CASSWGTLKAFF. CDR3 bases: TGTGCCAGCAGCTGGGGGACATTGAAAGCTTTCTTT. The full variable domain, completed using reference TRBV5-8 and TRBJ1-1, is EAGVTQSPTHLIKTRGQQATLRCSPISGHTSVYWYQQALGLGLQFLLWYDEGEERNRGNFPPRFSGRQFPNYSSELNVNALELEDSALYLCASSWGTLKAFFGQGTRLTVV.

The chain carries TRBV7-2 and TRBJ1-4; 8 nucleotides line up with TRBD1. This CDR3 has 14 residues. Germline values: CDR1 SGHTA, CDR2 FQGNSA. J was trimmed by 7 bases and V by 8 bases; bases with no gene match: 9. The CDR3 bases are TGTGCCAGCGGATCAGGGGGCTGGAGTGAAAAACTGTTTTTT. As protein: CASGSGGWSEKLFF.

The V call is TRBV30, the J call TRBJ1-2; possibly TRBD1 for D (6 bases). Germline V lookup: CDR1 GTSNPN, CDR2 SVGIG (reference sequence). This CDR3 is 13 amino acids long. V lost 5 bases and J 5 bases, leaving 15 bases between the germline ends. This chain's CDR3 is CAWELDSGYGYTF. The CDR3 DNA is TGTGCCTGGGAACTGGACAGTGGTTATGGCTACACCTTC.

The chain is built from TRBV18 and TRBJ1-5, with 9 bases matching TRBD1. The germline V gene has CDR1 KGHSH and CDR2 LQKENI. J was trimmed by 5 bases and V by 0 bases; bases with no gene match: 5. The CDR3 contains 16 residues. CDR3 nucleotides: TGTGCCAGCTCACCACCGAAGACAGGGGGGTATCAGCCCCAGCATTTT. This encodes CASSPPKTGGYQPQHF.

The chain couples TRBV2 to TRBJ2-5; 8 bases fit TRBD1. The CDR3 is made up of 14 amino acids. Germline assignment: CDR1 SNHLY and CDR2 FYNNEI. The J segment lost 5 bases and the V segment lost 6 bases, leaving 8 bases of the junction unmatched. The CDR3 sequence is CASRRQGSQETQYF. DNA for the CDR3: TGTGCCAGCAGGAGACAGGGGTCACAGGAGACCCAGTACTTC.

The chain links TRBV10-2 to TRBJ2-1; 12 nucleotides align to TRBD1. Germline trimming cut 6 bases from V and 5 bases from J; bases unmatched to any gene: 8. From germline, CDR1 is WSHSY and CDR2 SAAADI. This CDR3 spans 16 amino acids. CDR3 sequence (DNA): TGCGCCAGCAGAAGTTGGGGACAGGGGGCCAACAATGAGCAGTTCTTC. Translated, it gives CASRSWGQGANNEQFF.

This chain uses TRBV5-6 with TRBJ1-4; TRBD1 is a possible D gene (6 bases). The length of the CDR3 is 16 residues. Trimming removed 4 bases at V and 4 bases at J, with 17 bases between. Germline CDR1 and CDR2: SGHDT and YYEEEE. The CDR3 protein is CASSPGGGRVNEKLFF. The CDR3 coding sequence is TGTGCCAGCAGCCCGGGGGGCGGCAGGGTTAATGAAAAACTGTTTTTT.

The table lists this clone with a count of one. This chain joins TRBV18 and TRBJ2-1, with D possibly matching TRBD1 (6 bases). The germline V and J ends were trimmed by 2 bases and 7 bases, with 9 bases remaining between them. This CDR3 has 13 amino acids. CDR1 and CDR2 (germline): KGHSH, LQKENI. The CDR3 sequence is CASSPTQGNEQFF. As DNA, the CDR3 is TGTGCCAGCTCACCAACACAGGGAAATGAGCAGTTCTTC.